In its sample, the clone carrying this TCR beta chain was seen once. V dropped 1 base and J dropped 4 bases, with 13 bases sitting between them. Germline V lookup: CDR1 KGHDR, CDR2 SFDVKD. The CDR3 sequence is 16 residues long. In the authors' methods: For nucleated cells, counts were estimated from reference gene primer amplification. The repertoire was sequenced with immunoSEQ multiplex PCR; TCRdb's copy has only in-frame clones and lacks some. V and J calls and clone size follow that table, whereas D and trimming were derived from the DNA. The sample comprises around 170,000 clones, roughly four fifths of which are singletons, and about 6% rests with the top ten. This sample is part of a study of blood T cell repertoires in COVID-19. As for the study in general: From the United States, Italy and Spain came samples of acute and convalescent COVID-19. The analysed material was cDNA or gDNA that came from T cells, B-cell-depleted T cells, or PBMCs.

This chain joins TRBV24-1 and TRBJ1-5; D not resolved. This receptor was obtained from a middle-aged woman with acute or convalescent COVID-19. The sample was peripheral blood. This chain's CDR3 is CATSDFSRYANQPQHF. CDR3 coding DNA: TGTGCCACCAGTGATTTTTCCAGGTACGCTAATCAGCCCCAGCATTTT.